The rows below give T cell receptor beta chains drawn from one sample of a study of regulatory T cells in long-lasting Graves disease. TCRdb itself ran the multiplex PCR reads through MiXCR, one entry per CDR3 protein. The sample lists 680,000 or so distinct CDR3 sequences, under 20% occurring once. The data also belong to a second study, concerning T cells in Graves' hyperthyroidism and ophthalmopathy.

This material consisted of peripheral blood mononuclear cells (PBMCs), taken at new diagnosis, from a patient treated with antithyroid drugs. Receptors originate from a woman aged 30 to 39 with Graves disease. Each CDR3 is given without its conserved first and last residue. Each record gives: J gene, CDR3 length, V gene, D gene, CDR3 protein. A D gene is named only where the DNA matches it firmly.

>TRBJ2-2|14|TRBV9|TRBD1
ASSVVGQGGTGELF
>TRBJ2-7|12|TRBV20-1|NA
SATAGTPPYEQY
>TRBJ2-1|14|TRBV12-3/TRBV12-4|NA
ASSLRSALPYNEQF
>TRBJ1-1|15|TRBV4-1|NA
ASSQGVTATMNTEAF
>TRBJ2-1|11|TRBV6-1|NA
ASNSRGDNEQF
>TRBJ2-5|11|TRBV11-2|NA
ASSFRTTSGQY
>TRBJ1-5|13|TRBV19|NA
ASNNGGYSNQPQH
>TRBJ1-2|14|TRBV19|NA
ASSIARAGGDYGYT
>TRBJ1-5|13|TRBV19|NA
ASTLGYVSNQPQH
>TRBJ2-5|13|TRBV5-1|TRBD2
ASSSQTSGKETQY
>TRBJ2-5|10|TRBV2|NA
ASSGRGETQY
>TRBJ1-2|13|TRBV28|NA
ASSGHSGVGYGYT
>TRBJ2-7|13|TRBV19|TRBD2
ASSIAAGSSYEQY
>TRBJ2-7|11|TRBV15|NA
ATSRVAAREQY
>TRBJ2-2|13|TRBV30|NA
AWSVGGYGTGELF
>TRBJ2-3|10|TRBV20-1|NA
SVTDLRDTQY
>TRBJ2-7|12|TRBV18|NA
ASSPGSIIHEQY
>TRBJ1-5|13|TRBV12-3/TRBV12-4|TRBD1
ASRATGGHNQPQH
>TRBJ2-7|10|TRBV5-1|NA
ASSHRTYEQY
>TRBJ2-1|14|TRBV11-3|TRBD2
ASSISLAGPSNEQF
>TRBJ1-2|11|TRBV2|NA
ASSAGGRDGYT
>TRBJ1-2|12|TRBV19|TRBD1
ASSTQQGFYGYT
>TRBJ1-5|16|TRBV7-9|TRBD1
ASSLGAGGKYGNQPQH
>TRBJ1-1|8|TRBV7-9|NA
ASSLGNVF
>TRBJ2-3|12|TRBV5-1|NA
ASSPQASTDTQY
>TRBJ2-2|13|TRBV7-2|NA
ASSSGGREAGELF
>TRBJ1-5|14|TRBV28|NA
ASSLSQEDSNQPQH
>TRBJ2-1|14|TRBV19|TRBD1
ASSPTGQGSYNEQF
>TRBJ1-2|13|TRBV7-9|TRBD1
ASRIRQGAGYGYT
>TRBJ2-1|10|TRBV2|NA
ASISAVNEQF
>TRBJ2-3|13|TRBV11-2|TRBD2
ASSQNPTSGDTQY
>TRBJ1-3|11|TRBV6-1|NA
ASTATIGNTIY
>TRBJ1-1|12|TRBV3-1|NA
ASSGSLMNTEAF
>TRBJ1-2|12|TRBV7-2|TRBD1
ASSSQGEVSGYT
>TRBJ2-1|10|TRBV11-2|NA
ASSYSQLGQF
>TRBJ1-4|12|TRBV28|NA
ASSLAGWDEKLF
>TRBJ2-3|12|TRBV4-1|TRBD2
ASSLREVTDTQY
>TRBJ2-7|10|TRBV3-1|NA
ASSHSFYEQY
>TRBJ2-3|9|TRBV11-2|NA
ASSPWDTQY
>TRBJ1-1|8|TRBV19|NA
ASKDTEAF
>TRBJ1-2|11|TRBV20-1|NA
SARGGGLDGYT
>TRBJ2-2|12|TRBV6-1|TRBD1
ASSPGQGTGELF
>TRBJ2-1|13|TRBV5-1|NA
ASSLSRDLLNEQF
>TRBJ1-6|9|TRBV2|NA
ASSEFLTLH
>TRBJ1-2|13|TRBV6-1|NA
ASSDEGRGNYGYT
>TRBJ2-7|14|TRBV5-1|NA
ASSGKTGTTTYEQY
>TRBJ2-2|13|TRBV5-1|TRBD2
ASMEIAGYTGELF
>TRBJ2-7|14|TRBV20-1|NA
SARDKRRVSSYEQY
>TRBJ2-2|11|TRBV20-1|TRBD2
SARTSGTGELF
>TRBJ2-5|11|TRBV7-2|TRBD2
ASSGTSVETQY
>TRBJ1-2|9|TRBV2|TRBD1
AGGQGAGYT
>TRBJ1-1|12|TRBV6-2/TRBV6-3|TRBD1
ASRPGGRFTEAF
>TRBJ1-2|13|TRBV27|TRBD1
ASSFFTGQGFVYT
>TRBJ1-3|14|TRBV18|NA
ASSPGATRIGNTIY
>TRBJ2-1|10|TRBV29-1|NA
SVVWDPSEQF
>TRBJ2-7|10|TRBV7-8|NA
ASSFHDVEQY